A single sample gave rise to the 2 T cell receptor beta chains below, sequenced in a study of CD8 T cells in cerebrospinal fluid in Alzheimer's disease. TCRdb reanalyzed the 10x single-cell sequencing reads and collapses them to one entry per CDR3 protein, without DNA. Recorded for this sample: 1,000 to 1,500 distinct CDR3 sequences. Source material: cerebrospinal fluid. The receptor set was obtained from a human donor with Alzheimer's disease.

This clonotype shows up as large by frequency. The chain is built from TRBV7-9 and TRBJ2-2; the TCRdb D gene call, TRBD1, has no DNA to confirm it. Germline values: CDR1 SEHNR, CDR2 FQNEAQ (reference sequence). The CDR3 is 16 residues long. The CDR3 sequence is CASSQRGREGSGELFF.

Frequency places this clonotype as medium-sized. J is TRBJ1-1 and V is TRBV5-1. This CDR3 comprises 15 residues. Germline CDR1 is SGHRS and CDR2 is YFSETQ. The CDR3 sequence: CASSSGETRRTEAFF.